This is a list of T cell receptor beta chains from one sample in a study of post-analysis software for immune sequencing data. Each CDR3 protein gets one entry after TCRdb re-called the PCR reads with MiXCR. Of around 770,000 distinct CDR3 sequences in the sample, approximately 44% are singletons; the top ten hold roughly 4.5%. The sequenced material came from blood. The receptor set was obtained from a girl under 18 with multiple sclerosis. Each CDR3 is given with its conserved first and last residue. D genes are given only for firm matches. Clone size, where shown, is once, few, many, or a class for clones that have expanded.

J	D	size	V	length	DNA	CDR3
TRBJ1-2	-	few	TRBV6-1	13	TGTGCCAGCAGTGAGCAGCCTAACTATGGCTACACCTTC	CASSEQPNYGYTF
TRBJ2-7	TRBD1	-	TRBV20-1	13	TGCAGTGCTAGAACGGACAGGGACTACGAGCAGTACTTC	CSARTDRDYEQYF
TRBJ2-3	TRBD1	-	TRBV5-1	15	TGCGCCAGCAGCTCCCAGGGGGTACTCACAGATACGCAGTATTTT	CASSSQGVLTDTQYF
TRBJ2-5	TRBD2	-	TRBV15	16	TGTGCCACCAGCACTATCCTAGCGGGAGATTTCAATGAGCAGTACTTC	CATSTILAGDFNEQYF
TRBJ2-5	-	-	TRBV7-6	14	TGTGCCAGCAGCTTAGAATTTCAGGGGGAGACCCAGTACTTC	CASSLEFQGETQYF
TRBJ2-1	-	-	TRBV20-1	12	TGCAGTGCTCGATTTAGCGTGAATGAGCAGTTCTTC	CSARFSVNEQFF
TRBJ2-3	TRBD2	few	TRBV20-1	16	TGCAGCGCCGTGGGACTAGCGGGCTCTAGCACAGATACGCAGTATTTT	CSAVGLAGSSTDTQYF
TRBJ2-5	-	-	TRBV20-1	15	TGCAGTGCTAGACCGGTCGCTGGGTACCAAGAGACCCAGTACTTC	CSARPVAGYQETQYF
TRBJ2-1	TRBD2	few	TRBV7-8	19	TGTGCCAGCAGCTTCTCCGGGACTAGCGGGAGGTGGGGGAACCATGAGCAGTTCTTC	CASSFSGTSGRWGNHEQFF
TRBJ2-7	-	few	TRBV20-1	14	TGCAGTGCTACCGGGACACTATCTTCCTACGAGCAGTACTTC	CSATGTLSSYEQYF
TRBJ2-1	-	-	TRBV20-1	14	TGCAGTGCCAGGCCTCGTAGCTCCTACAATGAGCAGTTCTTC	CSARPRSSYNEQFF
TRBJ2-5	-	few	TRBV7-2	14	TGTGCCAGCAGCTCCGGGTCCGGGATCTGGACCCAGTACTTC	CASSSGSGIWTQYF
TRBJ2-3	TRBD2	-	TRBV29-1	15	TGCAGCGTTGAAGGACTAGCGTTACGCACAGATACGCAGTATTTT	CSVEGLALRTDTQYF
TRBJ2-7	-	few	TRBV28	12	TGTGCCAGCAGAAAGCCGCCCTACGAGCAGTACTTC	CASRKPPYEQYF
TRBJ2-3	-	few	TRBV7-7	15	TGTGCTAGCAGCTTCAGCCATGCCGGGGTAGATACGCAGTATTTT	CASSFSHAGVDTQYF
TRBJ2-1	-	-	TRBV6-2/TRBV6-3	14	TGTGCCAGCAGCACAGGGACTCCAAGGAATGAGCAGTTCTTC	CASSTGTPRNEQFF
TRBJ2-5	-	few	TRBV7-9	15	TGTGCCAGCAGCACATCAGTCGGACAGCAAGAGACCCAGTACTTC	CASSTSVGQQETQYF
TRBJ2-3	-	-	TRBV19	16	TGTGCCGGTACCCTGGGGCACTCATCTAAATCAGATACGCAGTATTTT	CAGTLGHSSKSDTQYF
TRBJ2-5	TRBD2	few	TRBV6-1	17	TGTGCCAGCAGTGAAGATCTGAGCGGGAGCCCCTCGGAGACCCAGTACTTC	CASSEDLSGSPSETQYF
TRBJ2-1	-	-	TRBV24-1	14	TGTGCCACCAGTGATAAGGACAGAGACAATGAGCAGTTCTTC	CATSDKDRDNEQFF
TRBJ2-1	TRBD1	-	TRBV3-1	17	TGTGCCAGCAGCCAAGCGTCAGGGGGCCTGACCTACAATGAGCAGTTCTTC	CASSQASGGLTYNEQFF
TRBJ2-7	-	-	TRBV12-3/TRBV12-4	14	TGTGCCAGCACCCGAACAGGGTTGTCGGGCGAGCAGTACTTC	CASTRTGLSGEQYF
TRBJ1-2	-	-	TRBV28	15	TGTGCCAGCAGTTTGGGCAAGGGTGTAGGGTCTGGCTACACCTTC	CASSLGKGVGSGYTF
TRBJ2-1	-	-	TRBV4-3	16	TGCGCCAGCAGCCAAGCCTGGGGGAACTCCTACAATGAGCAGTTCTTC	CASSQAWGNSYNEQFF
TRBJ2-3	-	-	TRBV7-6	15	TGTGCCAGCAGCTTTGACTTAAAGGGCACAGATACGCAGTATTTT	CASSFDLKGTDTQYF
TRBJ2-1	-	many	TRBV6-5	11	TGTGCCAGCAGTTACTCGGGTGAGCAGTTCTTC	CASSYSGEQFF
TRBJ1-6	TRBD1	-	TRBV4-3	13	TGCGCCAGCAGCCGGGGACAGGGCTCACCCCTCCACTTT	CASSRGQGSPLHF
TRBJ2-5	-	-	TRBV12-3/TRBV12-4	17	TGTGCCAGCAGTTTAAAGGGCTTAGCGGAGCCACAAGAGACCCAGTACTTC	CASSLKGLAEPQETQYF
TRBJ2-5	-	few	TRBV2	13	TGTGCCAGCAGGCTGGACACCGAAGAGACCCAGTACTTC	CASRLDTEETQYF
TRBJ2-1	TRBD2	-	TRBV7-2	18	TGTGCCAGCAGCTTAGTAGCGAGCGGGATTAGCTCCTACAATGAGCAGTTCTTC	CASSLVASGISSYNEQFF
TRBJ1-5	-	-	TRBV5-1	15	TGCGCCAGCAGCTTGGAGGGGGGGGACTATCAGCCCCAGCATTTT	CASSLEGGDYQPQHF
TRBJ2-2	-	-	TRBV11-2	13	TGTGCCAGCAGCTTAAGTATCCCCGGGGAGCTGTTTTTT	CASSLSIPGELFF
TRBJ2-7	TRBD1	many	TRBV20-1	12	TGCAGTGCTAGGGACAGGGGGTACGAGCAGTACTTC	CSARDRGYEQYF
TRBJ2-4	-	-	TRBV2	16	TGTGTCAGCAGTTTCGACTCCTCGGAGTCCAAAAACATTCAGTACTTC	CVSSFDSSESKNIQYF
TRBJ1-1	-	-	TRBV3-1	14	TGTGCCAGCAGCCAAGACAGTTTCGTCACTGAAGCTTTCTTT	CASSQDSFVTEAFF
TRBJ2-5	TRBD1	-	TRBV7-8	15	TGTGCCAGCAGCATCGAGGGGACAGGGGGCGTTGGGCAGTACTTC	CASSIEGTGGVGQYF
TRBJ2-6	-	-	TRBV11-2	15	TGTGCCAGCGGTCAACCGGGAAATGGGGCCAACGTCCTGACTTTC	CASGQPGNGANVLTF
TRBJ2-3	TRBD2	-	TRBV7-9	19	TGTGCCAGCACCCGTAGGGGGGCTAGCGGGCCCCCTGAGGCAGATACGCAGTATTTT	CASTRRGASGPPEADTQYF
TRBJ2-5	TRBD2	few	TRBV4-2	16	TGTGCCAGCAGCCAGGATCCGGGACTAGCAGAAGAGACCCAGTACTTC	CASSQDPGLAEETQYF
TRBJ2-1	-	-	TRBV7-9	16	TGTGCCAGCAGCTTGGGGACCCCCGGAAGCTACAATGAGCAGTTCTTC	CASSLGTPGSYNEQFF
TRBJ2-5	-	-	TRBV5-1	15	TGCGCCAGCAGCTTGGCCGAGACCTCCACAGAGACCCAGTACTTC	CASSLAETSTETQYF
TRBJ1-2	-	few	TRBV12-3/TRBV12-4	12	TGTGCCAGCCGGACGATGGGCTATGGCTACACCTTC	CASRTMGYGYTF